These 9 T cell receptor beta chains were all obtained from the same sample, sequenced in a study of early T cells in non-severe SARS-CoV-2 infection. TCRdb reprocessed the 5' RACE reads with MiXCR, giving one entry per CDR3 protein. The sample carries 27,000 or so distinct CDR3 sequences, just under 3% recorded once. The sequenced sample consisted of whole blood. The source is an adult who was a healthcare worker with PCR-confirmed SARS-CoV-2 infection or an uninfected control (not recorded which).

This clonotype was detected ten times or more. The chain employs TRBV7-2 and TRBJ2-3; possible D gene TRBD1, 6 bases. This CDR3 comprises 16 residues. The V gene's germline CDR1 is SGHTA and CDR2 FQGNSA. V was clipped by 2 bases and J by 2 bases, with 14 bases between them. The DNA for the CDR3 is TGTGCCAGCAGCTTACGTAGGACAGTAAACACAGATACGCAGTATTTT. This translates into CASSLRRTVNTDTQYF.

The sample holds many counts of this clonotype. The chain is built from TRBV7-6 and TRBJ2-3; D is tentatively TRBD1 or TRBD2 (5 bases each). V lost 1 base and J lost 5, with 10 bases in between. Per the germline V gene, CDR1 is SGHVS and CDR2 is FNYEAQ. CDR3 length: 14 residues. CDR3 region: CASSLGGSGDTQYF. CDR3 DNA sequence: TGTGCCAGCAGCTTAGGGGGGTCGGGAGATACGCAGTATTTT.

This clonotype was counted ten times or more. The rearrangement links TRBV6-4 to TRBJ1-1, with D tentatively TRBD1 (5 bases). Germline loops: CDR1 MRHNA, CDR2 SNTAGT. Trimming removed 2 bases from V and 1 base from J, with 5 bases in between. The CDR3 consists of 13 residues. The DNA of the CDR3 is TGTGCCAGCAGTGACGGGGGGAACACTGAAGCTTTCTTT. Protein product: CASSDGGNTEAFF.

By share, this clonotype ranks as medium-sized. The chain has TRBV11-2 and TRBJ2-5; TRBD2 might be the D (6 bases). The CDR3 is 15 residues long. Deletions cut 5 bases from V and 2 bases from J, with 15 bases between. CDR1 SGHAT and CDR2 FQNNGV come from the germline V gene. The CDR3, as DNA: TGTGCCAGCAGCGGAGGGGTAGGGAGTCAAGAGACCCAGTACTTC. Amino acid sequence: CASSGGVGSQETQYF.

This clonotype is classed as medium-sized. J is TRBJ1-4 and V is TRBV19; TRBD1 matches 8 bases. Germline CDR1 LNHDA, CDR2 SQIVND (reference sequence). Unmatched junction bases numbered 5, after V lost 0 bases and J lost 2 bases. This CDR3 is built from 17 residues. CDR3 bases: TGTGCCAGTAGTATAGATCTGTGGACAGGGACTAATGAAAAACTGTTTTTT. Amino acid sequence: CASSIDLWTGTNEKLFF.

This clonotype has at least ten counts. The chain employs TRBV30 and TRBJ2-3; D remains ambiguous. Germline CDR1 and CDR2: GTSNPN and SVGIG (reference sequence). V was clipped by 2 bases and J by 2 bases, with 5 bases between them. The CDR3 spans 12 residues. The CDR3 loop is CAWSYITDTQYF. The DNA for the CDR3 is TGTGCCTGGAGTTATATCACAGATACGCAGTATTTT.

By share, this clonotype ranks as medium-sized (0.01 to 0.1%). The CDR3 DNA reads TGTGCCAGCAGTTACGGTAGGGGCGCGGGAAATTCACCCCTCCACTTT. Translation gives CASSYGRGAGNSPLHF. The chain is built from TRBV6-6 and TRBJ1-6, with D possibly TRBD1 on 5 matching bases. Germline V gene lookup returns CDR1 MNHNY and CDR2 SVGAGI (reference sequence). The V end was cut by 2 bases, the J end by 7 bases, with 15 bases between. CDR3 length: 16 amino acids.

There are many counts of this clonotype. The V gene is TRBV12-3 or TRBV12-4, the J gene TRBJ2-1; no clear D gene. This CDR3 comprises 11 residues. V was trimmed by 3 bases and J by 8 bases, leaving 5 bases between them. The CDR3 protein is CASSFQDEQFF. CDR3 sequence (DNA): TGTGCCAGCAGTTTCCAGGATGAGCAGTTCTTC.

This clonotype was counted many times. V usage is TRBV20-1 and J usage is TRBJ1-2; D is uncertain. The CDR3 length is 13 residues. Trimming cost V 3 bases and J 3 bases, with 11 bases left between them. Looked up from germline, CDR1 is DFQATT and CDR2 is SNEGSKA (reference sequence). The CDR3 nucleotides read TGCAGTGCTAGCGCAGAATACTACTATGGCTACACCTTC. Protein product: CSASAEYYYGYTF.